This TCR beta chain was identified during a study of T cell responses to AZD1222 COVID-19 vaccine. Study-wide findings and caveats: There were mostly white British donors and more females than males, and clonal diversity was possibly underestimated. Close to half of all spike-specific TCRs reportedly target regions of the variants that are unmutated.

Libraries were prepared by immunoSEQ multiplex PCR; TCRdb keeps only in-frame clonotypes and omits some of them. The table lists 150,000 or so clones, just under 95% of them singletons, with around 1.3% in the top ten. Germline V lookup: CDR1 LGHNA, CDR2 YNFKEQ. V lost 3 bases, J lost 6 bases, and 11 bases lay in between. The CDR3 loop spans 14 amino acids. In regard to this clone: Its antigen is not known.

This sample comprised peripheral blood, obtained on day 0 of AZD1222 vaccination. This chain connects TRBV4-2 to TRBJ2-2; unclear D gene. This sequence originates from an adult in good health. This chain's CDR3 is CASSQKQGPGELFF. The CDR3 bases are TGTGCCAGCAGCCAGAAACAAGGTCCCGGGGAGCTGTTTTTT.